Listed here are 6 T cell receptor delta chains from one sample, sequenced in a study of gamma-delta chains in newborns, infants, children. TCRdb re-identified clones in the reads via CATT. The table includes about 4,200 delta-chain clones, about 38% detected once. Sequencing input: blood. The receptors come from a child who received the measles vaccine.

Turning to this clone: This likely reflects a read error, since a far larger clone is one base away. The V call is TRAV29/DV5, the J call TRDJ1, with 7 nucleotides matching TRDD3. V trimming: 4 bases; J trimming: 1 base; junction bases outside the gene matches: 19. The CDR3 covers 18 residues. The germline gives CDR1 NSMFDY, CDR2 ISSIKDK. The DNA for the CDR3 is TGTGCAGCAGTGACTCCCTACTGGTACTGGGGATTCACCGATAAACTCATCTTT. Protein product: CAAVTPYWYWGFTDKLIF. The whole variable domain, filled in from reference TRAV29/DV5 and TRDJ1, reads DQQVKQNSPSLSVQEGRISILNCDYTNSMFDYFLWYKKYPAEGPTFLISISSIKDKNEDGRFTVFLNKSAKHLSLHIVPSQPGDSAVYFCAAVTPYWYWGFTDKLIFGKGTRVTVEP.

In this sample, this clone turned up a few times. The chain carries TRDV1 and TRDJ1; D unresolved. Germline lookup yields CDR1 TSWWSYY and CDR2 QGS. V shed 9 bases and J shed 0 bases, with 5 bases lying between them. CDR3 length equals 11 residues. This CDR3 reads CALGYTDKLIF. CDR3 DNA: TGTGCTCTGGGCTACACCGATAAACTCATCTTT.

This clone was picked up a small number of times. V gene TRDV2 combines with J gene TRDJ3; 9 bases match TRDD3. With 3 bases clipped from V and 0 bases from J, the junction kept 8 bases outside the gene matches. Looked up from germline, CDR1 is GEAIGNYY and CDR2 is EKD. This CDR3 spans 19 amino acids. The CDR3 coding sequence is TGTGCCTGTGACTACGGTACTGGGGGAAGCTCCTGGGACACCCGACAGATGTTTTTC. Protein: CACDYGTGGSSWDTRQMFF.

V is TRDV1 and J is TRDJ1; unclear D gene. Germline loops: CDR1 TSWWSYY, CDR2 QGS. V was clipped by 0 bases and J by 4 bases, with 6 bases between them. This CDR3 is 13 amino acids long. The CDR3 DNA is TGTGCTCTTGGGGAACTCCCGAGCGATAAACTCATCTTT. As protein: CALGELPSDKLIF.

In its sample, this clone was seen once. The same CDR3 also results from other DNA sequences found in this sample. V and J are TRDV1 and TRDJ1, with D perhaps matching TRDD3 (10 bases). Germline V lookup: CDR1 TSWWSYY, CDR2 QGS. V gave up 1 base and J gave up 8 bases, with 41 bases separating them. CDR3 length: 23 amino acids. In nucleotides, the CDR3 is TGTGCTCTTGGGGAACGATGTCCCCCTTCCTACAGGTGCTGGGGGATAGGGGTCGGGAAACTCATCTTT. This translates into CALGERCPPSYRCWGIGVGKLIF.

This clone was seen a handful of times. The V gene is TRDV1, the J gene TRDJ1; 10 positions agree with TRDD3. There are 23 residues in the CDR3. Germline-derived CDR1 and CDR2 are TSWWSYY and QGS. The V and J ends lost 2 bases and 4 bases, in that order; junction bases with no gene match: 28. Here the CDR3 DNA reads TGTGCTCTTGGGGAATTTCTTTTCCTAACCCAACTGGGGGATCCCATCATCGGCGATAAACTCATCTTT. This sequence encodes CALGEFLFLTQLGDPIIGDKLIF.